These 18 T cell receptor beta chains came from one sample sequenced in a study of blood T cell repertoires in COVID-19. Assay: immunoSEQ multiplex PCR; the TCRdb copy retains only in-frame clones and omits some. The sample carries about 120,000 clones, around nine tenths recorded once. The sample taken for sequencing was peripheral blood. These receptors originate from a woman between 50 and 59 years old with acute or convalescent COVID-19.

The V call is TRBV7-6, the J call TRBJ2-5; 8 bases match TRBD1. Germline values: CDR1 SGHVS, CDR2 FNYEAQ. This CDR3 region has 15 residues. The V segment lost 1 base and the J segment 4 bases; nucleotides outside the gene matches: 5. CDR3 nucleotides: TGTGCCAGCAGCTTAGTAGTAGGACAGGGAGAGACCCAGTACTTC. This sequence encodes CASSLVVGQGETQYF.

The gene calls are TRBV5-1 and TRBJ1-1; D possibly corresponds to TRBD1 (5 bases). V dropped 0 bases and J dropped 0 bases, with 9 bases sitting between them. Germline V CDR1 and CDR2: SGHRS, YFSETQ. The CDR3 spans 15 residues. CDR3 bases: TGCGCCAGCAGCTTGGGGGGCCAAGTGAACACTGAAGCTTTCTTT. This encodes CASSLGGQVNTEAFF.

The rearrangement links TRBV18 to TRBJ2-1, with D possibly being TRBD2 (6 bases). Trimming cost V 1 base and J 2 bases, with 12 bases left between them. There are 16 residues in the CDR3. From germline, CDR1 is KGHSH and CDR2 LQKENI. The DNA for the CDR3 is TGTGCCAGCTCACCACTTGGAGGGAGGCCCTACAATGAGCAGTTCTTC. It is translated as CASSPLGGRPYNEQFF.

The CDR3 coding sequence is TGTGCCAGCAGCTTAGGAGACTGGACTGAAGCTTTCTTT. It is translated as CASSLGDWTEAFF. The V gene is TRBV7-9, the J gene TRBJ1-1; D gene uncertain. Trimming shortened V by 1 base and J by 5 bases, and 8 bases separated the two germline ends. The CDR3 has 13 residues. CDR1 is SEHNR and CDR2 is FQNEAQ in the germline V gene (reference sequence).

This clone was counted a single time. The rearrangement links TRBV18 to TRBJ2-7; 9 nucleotides align to TRBD1. Germline V gives CDR1 KGHSH, CDR2 LQKENI. Trimming cost V 6 bases and J 6 bases; bases outside gene matches: 9. The CDR3 has 14 residues. Written as DNA, the CDR3 is TGTGCCAGCTCCCGCGACAGGGGGGTTGTCGAGCAGTACTTC. Its translation is CASSRDRGVVEQYF.

This clone was counted once. V and J are TRBV19 and TRBJ2-3, with TRBD1 matching over 11 bases. Germline V gene lookup returns CDR1 LNHDA and CDR2 SQIVND (reference sequence). The CDR3 loop spans 17 amino acids. Trimming took 1 base from V and 5 from J; bases not matched to a gene: 8. CDR3 sequence: CASSIGTGGSRGDTQYF. The CDR3, as DNA: TGTGCCAGTAGTATAGGGACAGGGGGCTCCCGAGGAGATACGCAGTATTTT.

This clone was seen only once. This rearrangement joins TRBV19 to TRBJ2-1; TRBD2 matches at 9 bases. This CDR3 region has 14 residues. The V and J ends lost 6 bases and 7 bases, in that order; junction bases with no gene match: 7. Germline V gene sequence: CDR1 LNHDA, CDR2 SQIVND (reference sequence). CDR3 region: CASRASGTGNEQFF. Written as DNA, the CDR3 is TGTGCCAGTAGGGCTAGCGGGACGGGGAATGAGCAGTTCTTC.

This chain uses TRBV11-3 with TRBJ2-2, with 11 bases fitting TRBD2. The germline V gene has CDR1 SGHNT and CDR2 YENEEA. CDR3 length: 19 residues. V shed 5 bases and J 4 bases; nucleotides not matched to a gene: 15. The CDR3 sequence: CASSPRGGTSGHGTGELFF. CDR3 sequence (DNA): TGTGCCAGCAGCCCCCGGGGGGGGACTAGCGGACATGGCACCGGGGAGCTGTTTTTT.

Turning to this clone: This same CDR3 is encoded by further DNA sequences in the sample. The V call is TRBV2, the J call TRBJ1-2; possibly TRBD1 for D (6 bases). This CDR3 is 13 amino acids long. V lost 5 bases and J lost 4, with 11 bases in between. CDR1 and CDR2 (germline): SNHLY, FYNNEI. CDR3 residues: CASSLQGAYGYTF. The CDR3 DNA sequence: TGTGCCAGCAGTCTACAGGGAGCCTATGGCTACACCTTC.

The V gene is TRBV6-5, the J gene TRBJ2-3; D perhaps matches TRBD2 (6 bases). Trimming stripped 7 bases from V and 3 bases from J, with 8 bases between. Germline CDR1 reads MNHEY; CDR2 reads SVGAGI. The CDR3 has 12 amino acids. The CDR3 reads CASTGRTDTQYF. The DNA for the CDR3 is TGTGCCAGCACCGGGAGAACAGATACGCAGTATTTT.

This rearrangement joins TRBV5-5 to TRBJ1-5, with 7 bases lining up with TRBD1. The CDR3 covers 15 residues. The V gene's germline CDR1 is SGHKS and CDR2 YYEKEE (reference sequence). V lost 0 bases and J lost 7; bases outside the gene matches: 7. The CDR3 DNA reads TGTGCCAGCAGCTTGGCGGCAGGGGGAAGGCAGCCCCAGCATTTT. Its protein is CASSLAAGGRQPQHF.

The CDR3 sequence: CATSREQGRAQPQHF. CDR3 bases: TGTGCCACCAGCAGAGAACAGGGGCGCGCTCAGCCCCAGCATTTT. This sequence joins TRBV15 and TRBJ1-5; 7 bases agree with TRBD1. Losses at the gene ends were 0 bases for V and 6 bases for J; bases not matched to a gene: 5. Germline-derived CDR1 and CDR2 are LNHNV and YYDKDF (reference sequence). CDR3 length: 15 amino acids.

This clone was picked up a small number of times. This chain uses TRBV29-1 with TRBJ1-3, with a weak D call TRBD1 (5 bases). Trimming took 5 bases from V and 3 from J, leaving 8 bases between them. Germline CDR1 and CDR2: SQVTM and ANQGSEA. The CDR3 is 12 residues long. This chain's CDR3 is CSVSDNGNTIYF. CDR3 nucleotide sequence: TGCAGCGTTTCGGACAATGGAAACACCATATATTTT.

The chain couples TRBV6-1 to TRBJ2-3; 7 bases fit TRBD2. From germline, CDR1 is MNHNS and CDR2 SASEGT. V dropped 4 bases and J dropped 5; count of bases not matched to a gene: 12. The CDR3 length is 16 residues. The DNA of the CDR3 is TGTGCCAGCAGTGGAACCCTATCTAGCGGAGGAGATACGCAGTATTTT. Translation gives CASSGTLSSGGDTQYF.

The gene calls are TRBV28 and TRBJ2-7; 7 bases match TRBD1. V shed 6 bases, J shed 5 bases, and the junction held 7 bases outside the gene matches. CDR3 size: 13 residues. Germline loops: CDR1 MDHEN, CDR2 SYDVKM. The CDR3 is CASRETGLDEQYF. CDR3 DNA: TGTGCCAGCAGGGAGACAGGGTTGGACGAGCAGTACTTC.

CDR3 sequence reads: CASSQDRGVAGGNEQFF. The CDR3 DNA reads TGTGCCAGCAGCCAAGATAGGGGAGTAGCGGGAGGGAATGAGCAGTTCTTC. The rearrangement links TRBV3-1 (or the pseudogene TRBV3-2) to TRBJ2-1; 11 positions agree with TRBD2. The CDR3 loop spans 17 amino acids. CDR1 and CDR2 (germline): LGHDT, YNNKEL (reference sequence). V shed 0 bases, J shed 7 bases, and the junction held 8 bases outside the gene matches.

The rearrangement uses TRBV24-1 and TRBJ2-1, with 7 bases matching TRBD2. With V trimmed by 3 bases and J by 1 base, 5 bases remained unmatched. From germline, CDR1 is KGHDR and CDR2 SFDVKD. The CDR3 consists of 16 residues. CDR3 DNA sequence: TGTGCCACCAGTGATCCGGCTAGCGGATCCTACAATGAGCAGTTCTTC. It codes for CATSDPASGSYNEQFF.

The chain couples TRBV2 to TRBJ1-1; TRBD1 is a possible D gene (5 bases). Germline lookup yields CDR1 SNHLY and CDR2 FYNNEI. V was shortened by 1 base and J by 3 bases, with 9 bases between the two germline ends. This CDR3 has 14 amino acids. In DNA form, the CDR3 reads TGTGCCAGCAGTGAAGGGGGGGAAGACACTGAAGCTTTCTTT. As protein: CASSEGGEDTEAFF. The full variable domain, completed using reference TRBV2 and TRBJ1-1, is EPEVTQTPSHQVTQMGQEVILRCVPISNHLYFYWYRQILGQKVEFLVSFYNNEISEKSEIFDDQFSVERPDGSNFTLKIRSTKLEDSAMYFCASSEGGEDTEAFFGQGTRLTVV.